The TCR beta chain described here comes from a study of T cells in tumors after PD-1 blockade. Germline V gives CDR1 SNHLY, CDR2 FYNNEI. The CDR3 extends over 16 amino acids. V lost 6 bases and J 4 bases, leaving 18 bases between the germline ends. The repertoire was sequenced with immunoSEQ multiplex PCR; TCRdb's copy has only in-frame clones and lacks some. Seen here are about 21,000 clones, 65% to 85% observed once, and the top ten hold more than 20%. The V gene is TRBV2, the J gene TRBJ2-2, with D possibly being TRBD2 (6 bases). Source: PBMCs, taken after anti-PD-1 therapy. The receptor comes from a human donor with advanced basal cell or squamous cell carcinoma (not recorded which). The CDR3 DNA sequence: TGTGCCAGCAGGGACCTGTGGAGGGGTAGCACCGGGGAGCTGTTTTTT. Translating it yields CASRDLWRGSTGELFF.